Each of the 32 T cell receptor beta chains below was sequenced from the same sample in a study of T-cell reconstitution after alpha-beta-depleted transplantation in children. Library preparation (for TCRbeta) was performed with unique molecular identifiers. TCRdb re-derived calls from the PCR reads in MiXCR, one entry per CDR3 protein. The table lists 100,000 to 130,000 distinct CDR3 sequences, almost 6.5% of them singletons. The sample was PBMCs, mostly from graft donor cells, taken 360 days after TCRalphabeta/CD19-depleted stem cell transplant. The receptors originated from a male patient aged 2-9 years who had a stem cell transplant for acute lymphoblastic leukemia, so the T cells may come from the graft donor.

The V gene is TRBV19, the J gene TRBJ2-7, with D perhaps TRBD2 (6 bases). V lost 5 bases and J lost 2, with 10 bases in between. The germline V gene encodes CDR1 LNHDA and CDR2 SQIVND (reference sequence). There are 13 residues in the CDR3. The CDR3: CASSPSGAYEQYF. The CDR3 region has the DNA TGTGCCAGTAGTCCTTCGGGGGCCTACGAGCAGTACTTC.

At least ten counts were recorded for this clonotype. The chain links TRBV12-3 or TRBV12-4 to TRBJ2-1, with 8 nucleotides matching TRBD2. The V and J ends lost 1 base and 4 bases, in that order; junction bases with no gene match: 3. The CDR3 spans 15 residues. This CDR3 reads CASSLGTSGYNEQFF. For the CDR3, the DNA is TGTGCCAGCAGTTTAGGTACTAGCGGATACAATGAGCAGTTCTTC.

This clonotype was seen many times. The chain joins TRBV5-1 to TRBJ2-2; the D is unclear. Deletions cut 5 bases from V and 1 base from J, with 6 bases between. This CDR3 contains 13 residues. Germline V CDR1 and CDR2: SGHRS, YFSETQ. The CDR3 region has the DNA TGCGCCAGCAGGGCCGAGAACACCGGGGAGCTGTTTTTT. Encoded protein: CASRAENTGELFF.

DNA of the CDR3: TGTGCCAGCAGTTTATCGCCTGGAGGGGGCTATGGCTACACCTTC. Translating gives CASSLSPGGGYGYTF. The J gene is TRBJ1-2, the V gene TRBV27; tentatively, D is TRBD1 (6 bases). The CDR3 totals 15 residues. Germline values: CDR1 MNHEY, CDR2 SMNVEV (reference sequence). The V gene lost 0 bases and the J gene lost 4 bases, with 12 bases spanning the gap.

The chain has TRBV5-5 and TRBJ1-4; D uncertain. The CDR3 contains 15 residues. Trimming removed 4 bases at V and 3 bases at J, with 13 bases between. The germline V gene has CDR1 SGHKS and CDR2 YYEKEE (reference sequence). CDR3 loop: CASSPGMLANEKLFF. The CDR3, as DNA: TGTGCCAGCAGCCCAGGAATGTTAGCTAATGAAAAACTGTTTTTT.

This clonotype came up many times. The V and J genes are TRBV20-1 and TRBJ2-1; maybe TRBD2 (8 bases). Germline CDR1 is DFQATT and CDR2 is SNEGSKA (reference sequence). V was trimmed by 5 bases and J by 10 bases, leaving 33 bases between them. The CDR3 is 18 residues long. The CDR3 is CSAGGDSRTSWEIGEQFF. CDR3 nucleotide sequence: TGCAGTGCTGGAGGGGACAGCAGGACTAGCTGGGAAATAGGCGAGCAGTTCTTC.

This clonotype has at least ten counts. The chain employs TRBV10-3 and TRBJ2-3, with 9 bases that match TRBD2. V was clipped by 5 bases and J by 0 bases; unmatched bases: 18. Germline CDR1 reads ENHRY; CDR2 reads SYGVKD. There are 20 residues in the CDR3. The CDR3 reads CAISFSGSPSSGASTDTQYF. The CDR3 DNA sequence: TGTGCCATCAGTTTTAGCGGGAGTCCCTCCTCCGGCGCTAGCACAGATACGCAGTATTTT.

V usage is TRBV7-9 and J usage is TRBJ1-1; TRBD1 might be the D (5 bases). Germline CDR1 reads SEHNR; CDR2 reads FQNEAQ (reference sequence). Trimming removed 5 bases at V and 4 bases at J, with 14 bases between. The length of the CDR3 is 14 residues. The CDR3 region is CASSLAVRGTEAFF. The CDR3 DNA sequence: TGTGCCAGCAGCCTCGCCGTTAGGGGCACTGAAGCTTTCTTT.

Many counts were recorded for this clonotype. The chain links TRBV25-1 to TRBJ2-2; D is ambiguous. The V gene's germline CDR1 is MGHDK and CDR2 SYGVNS. Trimming removed 6 bases at V and 6 bases at J, with 8 bases between. The CDR3 has 12 residues. The CDR3: CASRDGPGELFF. The CDR3 region has the DNA TGTGCCAGCAGGGACGGCCCCGGGGAGCTGTTTTTT. Looking up the rest from reference TRBV25-1 and TRBJ2-2 gives the full variable domain: EADIYQTPRYLVIGTGKKITLECSQTMGHDKMYWYQQDPGMELHLIHYSYGVNSTEKGDLSSESTVSRIRTEHFPLTLESARPSHTSQYLCASRDGPGELFFGEGSRLTVL.

This clonotype was picked up a small number of times. The rearrangement links TRBV7-9 to TRBJ2-1; a weak D match, TRBD1 (6 bases). Germline V gives CDR1 SEHNR, CDR2 FQNEAQ (reference sequence). Trimming removed 4 bases from V and 4 bases from J, with 17 bases in between. The CDR3 contains 16 residues. The CDR3 coding sequence is TGTGCCAGCAGCTCCGTCCGACAGGCGCCATACAATGAGCAGTTCTTC. Translating gives CASSSVRQAPYNEQFF.

The chain combines TRBV29-1 with TRBJ1-1; TRBD1 agrees at 12 bases. CDR1 is SQVTM, CDR2 ANQGSEA, per germline. The CDR3 has 12 amino acids. The trim removed 8 bases at V and 9 bases at J, leaving 7 bases unmatched. The CDR3 spells CSTCRDRGQAFF. The CDR3 DNA follows: TGCAGCACCTGCCGGGACAGGGGGCAAGCTTTCTTT.

This clonotype was recorded at least ten times. The genes are TRBV12-3 or TRBV12-4 and TRBJ2-2; D is uncertain. Trimming pared 3 bases from V and 4 bases from J, leaving 3 bases between. The CDR3 loop spans 12 amino acids. CDR3 residues: CASSFGTGELFF. CDR3 DNA sequence: TGTGCCAGCAGTTTCGGCACCGGGGAGCTGTTTTTT.

The table lists this clonotype with many counts. The rearrangement links TRBV2 to TRBJ1-1; tentatively, D is TRBD1 (6 bases). The CDR3 has 12 amino acids. Germline lookup yields CDR1 SNHLY and CDR2 FYNNEI. Between the trimmed V and J ends, which lost 5 bases and 10 bases, there was a span of 14 bases. The CDR3 is CASSRPGVGAFF. The CDR3 coding sequence is TGTGCCAGCAGTAGACCAGGGGTAGGAGCTTTCTTT.

There are many counts of this clonotype. The V and J genes are TRBV29-1 and TRBJ2-5; 10 bases match TRBD2. This CDR3 is 14 amino acids long. With 5 bases clipped from V and 0 bases from J, the junction kept 3 bases outside the gene matches. Germline V gene sequence: CDR1 SQVTM, CDR2 ANQGSEA. This CDR3 is CSVKGLAYQETQYF. The CDR3 bases are TGCAGCGTTAAGGGACTAGCGTACCAAGAGACCCAGTACTTC.

The chain is built from TRBV28 and TRBJ2-7; D is perhaps TRBD2 (6 bases). Germline assignment: CDR1 MDHEN and CDR2 SYDVKM. Trimming stripped 3 bases from V and 2 bases from J, with 11 bases between. This CDR3 spans 14 amino acids. CDR3 protein: CASSLLGLAYEQYF. CDR3 nucleotides: TGTGCCAGCAGTTTGTTGGGACTCGCCTACGAGCAGTACTTC.

At least ten counts were recorded for this clonotype. This chain joins TRBV7-9 and TRBJ2-7, with TRBD1 matching over 10 bases. This CDR3 comprises 15 residues. V lost 4 bases to trimming and J lost 3 bases; unmatched junction nucleotides: 6. Germline CDR1 is SEHNR and CDR2 is FQNEAQ (reference sequence). CDR3 nucleotide sequence: TGTGCCAGCAGCTCCCTCCGGGACAGGGGCTACGAGCAGTACTTC. This translates into CASSSLRDRGYEQYF. Full variable domain (missing parts from reference TRBV7-9 and TRBJ2-7): DTGVSQNPRHKITKRGQNVTFRCDPISEHNRLYWYRQTLGQGPEFLTYFQNEAQLEKSRLLSDRFSAERPKGSFSTLEIQRTEQGDSAMYLCASSSLRDRGYEQYFGPGTRLTVT.

This clonotype was seen more than once but under ten times. The V call is TRBV4-3, the J call TRBJ1-4; D may be TRBD1 (5 bases). The CDR3 contains 17 residues. V was cut by 1 base and J by 0 bases, with 12 bases left in between. Germline values: CDR1 LGHNA, CDR2 YSLEER. In DNA, the CDR3 is TGCGCCAGCAGCCAAGGGCCCGGCAGGGCAACTAATGAAAAACTGTTTTTT. It codes for CASSQGPGRATNEKLFF.

There are many counts of this clonotype. V usage is TRBV29-1 and J usage is TRBJ2-6; D possibly corresponds to TRBD2 (6 bases). Trimming stripped 4 bases from V and 2 bases from J, with 6 bases between. Germline CDR1 and CDR2: SQVTM and ANQGSEA. The CDR3 length is 13 residues. CDR3 residues: CSVGRAGANVLTF. CDR3 DNA: TGCAGCGTTGGGAGGGCTGGGGCCAACGTCCTGACTTTC. The full variable domain, completed using reference TRBV29-1 and TRBJ2-6, is SAVISQKPSRDICQRGTSLTIQCQVDSQVTMMFWYRQQPGQSLTLIATANQGSEATYESGFVIDKFPISRPNLTFSTLTVSNMSPEDSSIYLCSVGRAGANVLTFGAGSRLTVL.

This clonotype was counted between two and nine times. The V gene is TRBV13, the J gene TRBJ2-7; 8 nucleotides agree with TRBD2. This CDR3 comprises 15 residues. In germline, CDR1 is PRHDT, CDR2 FYEKMQ (reference sequence). J was trimmed by 6 bases and V by 4 bases; bases with no gene match: 11. CDR3 protein: CASSSGDSGVFEQYF. CDR3 DNA sequence: TGTGCCAGCAGCTCCGGGGATAGCGGGGTATTCGAGCAGTACTTC. Full variable domain (outside the CDR3, taken from reference TRBV13 and TRBJ2-7): AAGVIQSPRHLIKEKRETATLKCYPIPRHDTVYWYQQGPGQDPQFLISFYEKMQSDKGSIPDRFSAQQFSDYHSELNMSSLELGDSALYFCASSSGDSGVFEQYFGPGTRLTVT.

Ten or more counts support this clonotype. The chain carries TRBV5-6 and TRBJ2-1; D ambiguous. In germline, CDR1 is SGHDT, CDR2 YYEEEE. The CDR3 runs to 15 residues. Trimming stripped 0 bases from V and 1 base from J, with 8 bases between. CDR3 in amino acids: CASSLDSRSYNEQFF. DNA of the CDR3: TGTGCCAGCAGCTTGGATTCTCGATCCTACAATGAGCAGTTCTTC.

This clonotype was counted only a few times. V gene TRBV5-6 combines with J gene TRBJ2-7, with 8 bases fitting TRBD1. The germline V gene encodes CDR1 SGHDT and CDR2 YYEEEE. V lost 0 bases to trimming and J lost 1 base; unmatched junction nucleotides: 3. The CDR3 sequence is 15 residues long. The CDR3 coding sequence is TGTGCCAGCAGCTTGGATGGGACAGGTTCCTACGAGCAGTACTTC. As protein: CASSLDGTGSYEQYF.

This clonotype was found many times. CDR3 coding DNA: TGCGCCAGCAGCCCCTGGACAGGGAACACTGAAGCTTTCTTT. Its protein is CASSPWTGNTEAFF. J is TRBJ1-1 and V is TRBV5-1; the match to TRBD1 covers 7 bases. CDR3 size: 14 residues. Looked up from germline, CDR1 is SGHRS and CDR2 is YFSETQ. J was trimmed by 1 base and V by 4 bases; bases with no gene match: 4.

The chain couples TRBV3-1 to TRBJ2-4; D is ambiguous. Trimming took 4 bases from V and 6 from J, leaving 13 bases between them. CDR1 is LGHDT, CDR2 YNNKEL, per germline (reference sequence). CDR3 size: 14 residues. The CDR3 protein is CASSRPNALNIQYF. CDR3 bases: TGTGCCAGCAGCCGTCCGAACGCCCTAAACATTCAGTACTTC.

In regard to this clonotype: Given a much more abundant clone one base away, this may be a read error. This chain connects TRBV9 to TRBJ2-4, with TRBD2 as a possible D gene (6 bases). CDR1 is SGDLS and CDR2 is YYNGEE in the germline V gene. The CDR3 extends over 14 amino acids. The CDR3 nucleotides read TGTGCCAGCAGCGGCGGAGGGGCCAAAAGCATTCAGTACTTC. This gives the protein CASSGGGAKSIQYF.

The J gene is TRBJ2-5, the V gene TRBV9; 12 bases align to TRBD1. With V trimmed by 0 bases and J by 5 bases, 5 bases remained unmatched. From germline, CDR1 is SGDLS and CDR2 YYNGEE. This CDR3 has 16 residues. The CDR3 nucleotides read TGTGCCAGCAGCGTAGGGGGGACAGGGGGCGTGGAGACCCAGTACTTC. Its protein is CASSVGGTGGVETQYF. Combining the CDR3 with reference TRBV9 and TRBJ2-5 gives the whole variable domain DSGVTQTPKHLITATGQRVTLRCSPRSGDLSVYWYQQSLDQGLQFLIQYYNGEERAKGNILERFSAQQFPDLHSELNLSSLELGDSALYFCASSVGGTGGVETQYFGPGTRLLVL.

The CDR3 bases are TGCGCCAGCAGCCATATGATAAGGGTAGGGGAGTACTACGAGCAGTACTTC. It translates to CASSHMIRVGEYYEQYF. The chain employs TRBV4-1 and TRBJ2-7; D may be TRBD1 or TRBD2 (5 bases each). V was cut by 3 bases and J by 3 bases, with 21 bases left in between. This CDR3 has 17 residues. Germline V gene data show CDR1 as MGHRA and CDR2 as YSYEKL.

V usage is TRBV11-2 and J usage is TRBJ2-2, with unresolved D. Germline assignment: CDR1 SGHAT and CDR2 FQNNGV. V gave up 6 bases and J gave up 6 bases, with 11 bases separating them. The CDR3 has 13 amino acids. The CDR3 region is CASSTHVPGELFF. CDR3 in DNA: TGTGCCAGCAGTACACACGTCCCCGGGGAGCTGTTTTTT. The full variable domain, in which reference TRBV11-2 and TRBJ2-2 provide the parts outside the CDR3, is EAGVAQSPRYKIIEKRQSVAFWCNPISGHATLYWYQQILGQGPKLLIQFQNNGVVDDSQLPKDRFSAERLKGVDSTLKIQPAKLEDSAVYLCASSTHVPGELFFGEGSRLTVL.

This clonotype appeared many times. V usage is TRBV7-9 and J usage is TRBJ2-1, with a possible D match to TRBD2 (6 bases). V lost 4 bases, J lost 2 bases, and 18 bases lay in between. Germline CDR1 reads SEHNR; CDR2 reads FQNEAQ (reference sequence). The CDR3 runs to 17 residues. CDR3 DNA: TGTGCCAGCAGCTCGTCGACGGGGACTTTCACCTACAATGAGCAGTTCTTC. Encoded protein: CASSSSTGTFTYNEQFF.

Ten or more counts support this clonotype. V gene TRBV4-3 combines with J gene TRBJ2-7, with 7 bases fitting TRBD2. The CDR3 covers 14 residues. Germline CDR1 is LGHNA and CDR2 is YSLEER. V was clipped by 0 bases and J by 5 bases; unmatched bases: 4. The chain's CDR3 is CASSQDGGGHEQYF. DNA for the CDR3: TGCGCCAGCAGCCAAGATGGCGGGGGTCACGAGCAGTACTTC.

The chain joins TRBV4-3 to TRBJ2-7; perhaps TRBD1 as D (6 bases). The CDR3 length is 15 residues. V gave up 5 bases and J gave up 0 bases, with 14 bases separating them. Per germline, CDR1 LGHNA and CDR2 YSLEER. The CDR3 DNA is TGCGCCAGCAGCACTCATCAGGGGCCCTCCTACGAGCAGTACTTC. Translation gives CASSTHQGPSYEQYF.

The sample holds many counts of this clonotype. This rearrangement joins TRBV20-1 to TRBJ2-1; D is perhaps TRBD2 (5 bases). Germline-derived CDR1 and CDR2 are DFQATT and SNEGSKA (reference sequence). The ends were cut back, 0 bases at V and 3 bases at J, with 15 bases in the middle. There are 16 residues in the CDR3. CDR3 sequence reads: CSARDLGSDRYNEQFF. DNA for the CDR3: TGCAGTGCTAGAGATCTCGGTAGCGATCGCTACAATGAGCAGTTCTTC.

This clonotype was found many times. The chain joins TRBV29-1 to TRBJ2-1; D gene ambiguous. The CDR3 runs to 13 residues. Trimming took 8 bases from V and 3 from J, leaving 14 bases between them. The germline gives CDR1 SQVTM, CDR2 ANQGSEA. CDR3 sequence reads: CSLGTSLYNEQFF. CDR3 bases: TGCAGCCTGGGCACAAGCCTCTACAATGAGCAGTTCTTC.